The clone carrying this T cell receptor (beta chain) was detected many times. Its matching antigen is unknown. This record belongs to a study of shared clonotypes between healthy human individuals. Background on the study: Every donor yielded three CD4 naive, three CD4 memory, two CD8 naive and one CD8 memory plate.

CDR3 length: 13 residues. Germline-derived CDR1 and CDR2 are ENHRY and SYGVKD. Trimming removed 6 bases from V and 0 bases from J; junction bases left unmatched: 2. Study-wide points: Naive subsets usually exceeded memory subsets in estimated richness.

Only in-frame clones appear in the TCRdb table, and some are missing; sequencing was by immunoSEQ multiplex PCR. The profile shows 640,000 or so clones, less than 80% of them singletons. This chain connects TRBV10-3 to TRBJ2-7; 7 bases map to TRBD1. This sequence originates from a woman aged 30 to 39 in good health. Specimen: memory CD4+ T cells sorted from blood. Subset given: CD45RA-negative fraction. The DNA of the CDR3 is TGTGCCATCAGCGGGGACAGCTCCTACGAGCAGTACTTC. Amino acid sequence: CAISGDSSYEQYF.